This TCR beta chain came from a study of shared clonotypes between healthy human individuals. In regard to this clone: Antigen unknown.

Broader study findings: A generally larger estimated richness was seen in naive subsets than in memory subsets.

This CDR3 comprises 16 residues. The V end was cut by 3 bases, the J end by 7 bases, with 22 bases between. In germline, CDR1 is SQVTM, CDR2 ANQGSEA. Researchers divided each subset's genomic DNA evenly across several immunoSEQ plates. Method: immunoSEQ multiplex PCR; TCRdb's copy keeps in-frame clones and lacks some. This sample has about 1,500,000 clones; about 96% occur once, and the top ten carry approximately 1.2%. The receptor was isolated from a man in his thirties or forties in good health. V is TRBV29-1 and J is TRBJ2-4, with D uncertain. Sequenced sample: naive CD4+ T cells sorted from blood. Subset defined: CD45RA+ positively selected. The CDR3 loop is CSVEKNWVGSGNIQYF. The CDR3, as DNA: TGCAGCGTTGAGAAGAATTGGGTTGGCTCTGGGAACATTCAGTACTTC.